This TCR beta chain came from a study of regulatory T cells in long-lasting Graves disease (dated by TCRdb to the early 2020s). Some background on the complete study: Newly diagnosed Graves' disease patients had taken antithyroid drugs for less than 3 months. The study took place in China and was registered as a clinical trial. Peripheral blood TCR sequencing and RNA sequencing compared persistent Graves' disease patients with newly diagnosed Graves' disease patients. A total of around 35 samples were covered by TCR sequencing, comprising approximately 13 persistent and some 20 newly diagnosed Graves' disease patients.

This clonotype was seen only a few times. There is no known antigen for this receptor. Qualities for individual bases were not recorded, and no much larger clone is one base off. The sample's time point label is to be understood as: newly diagnosed GD, antithyroid drugs for less than 3 months. RNA was extracted from PBMCs in TRIzol for both TCR sequencing and RNA sequencing. The diagnosis of Graves' disease was made according to American Thyroid Association guidelines. Recruitment of patients was carried out at an endocrinology department in Xi'an, China. Each patient gave roughly 8.4 milliliters of peripheral blood, collected in an EDTA anticoagulant tube. PBMCs were isolated by Ficoll Paque Plus density gradient separation without further T cell sorting. An Agilent 2100 Bioanalyzer and agarose gel were used to check RNA quality, and a NanoDrop 2000 was used to measure RNA concentration. The CDR3 runs 16 amino acids, cysteine and phenylalanine included. Of the read, only the CDR3 DNA is kept; its 48 bases are in frame from base 1. V lost 3 bases and J lost 2 bases, and the count of bases not matched to a germline gene is 9. The germline V gene (reference sequence) specifies SGHKS as CDR1 and YYEKEE as CDR2.

Libraries were made using multiplex PCR. TCRdb names Illumina HiSeq 4000 as the instrument used. To build TCR beta libraries, CDR3 regions were amplified by Arm-PCR using iRepertoire HTBI primers. Before sequencing, the PCR products went through gel purification. The published analysis was carried out like this. Gene usage analysis of CDR3 amino acid clonotypes used the 62 TRBV and approximately 13 TRBJ segments found across samples. COPE and FqMerger were used to merge the filtered high-quality paired reads into contigs. BLAST was used to align contigs to IMGT TRBV, TRBD and TRBJ reference genes, and CDR3 was defined according to IMGT. Clonotypes above 0.1% frequency were classified as highly expanded clones. Shannon entropy served as the measure of repertoire diversity, while the Gini coefficient captured V-J evenness. A clonotype found in more than one individual was treated as public. The public reads were reprocessed in TCRdb via fastp at Q25 and MiXCR, keeping in-frame beta chains. Rows are combined by CDR3 protein, so each entry shows the most common genes and DNA. What appears here as the V and J calls and clone size reflects TCRdb's work, not the paper's. This sample lists hundreds of thousands of distinct CDR3 sequences; about 15% were detected once. In total, the top ten clones hold about 20% of the sample.

Results the study describes overall, beyond this receptor: More public clonotypes were shared among persistent patients (under 3,000) than among newly diagnosed patients (under 1,000). Peripheral blood alone was examined, since thyroid tissue, which constituted the primary lesion, could not be accessed. Sequencing and analysis were restricted to the TCR beta chain. Persistent disease showed preferential use of TRBV28, TRBJ1-2 and TRBJ2-5, whereas newly diagnosed disease favored TRBV20-1 and TRBJ2-1. The small sample size was acknowledged by the authors as a limitation that may reduce accuracy. Compared with newly diagnosed patients, patients with persistent Graves' disease had lower TCR Shannon entropy and fewer highly expanded clones, which suggests clonal expansion.

Another study also made use of these data, one on T cells in Graves' hyperthyroidism and ophthalmopathy. Per that second paper: Graves' hyperthyroidism was defined as stable when no progression to ophthalmopathy occurred over 18 months of follow-up. The hyperthyroidism patients were between 18 and 65 years old and newly diagnosed, with a disease duration of less than 2 months. Patients with uncontrolled infections, other autoimmune diseases, pregnancy or lactation were excluded. Diagnoses were based on clinical symptoms, serum thyroxine and TRAb, thyroid ultrasound and orbital computed tomography. The TCR CDR3 was subjected to a first round of RT-PCR using the HTBI primer set and the Qiagen OneStep RT-PCR kit. Most expanded thyroid clonotypes (frequency above 0.001) were also detected in blood, a finding suggesting that blood repertoires may reflect thyroid immune responses. Ophthalmopathy was separated from stable hyperthyroidism by a 13 V-J signature model, with around 90% sensitivity and just over 81% specificity obtained in cross-validation and 80%/75% obtained in testing. In validation, progression to ophthalmopathy was predicted by the model with 70% to 71% sensitivity and roughly 76% specificity, a median of about 6.8 months before onset. To identify distinguishing TCR V-J signatures, a discovery cohort of 100 patients was used, comprising some 45 with Graves' ophthalmopathy and around 57 with stable Graves' hyperthyroidism. Prospective prediction of ophthalmopathy was tested in an independent validation cohort of 18 to 20 hyperthyroidism patients and some 17 patients who later progressed to ophthalmopathy. For training and testing, the 100 patients in the discovery cohort were randomly divided in a 7:3 ratio. In addition, the study compared T-cell repertoires in thyroid tissue and in blood from six Graves' hyperthyroidism patients. Once sampling was done, hyperthyroidism patients were given methimazole at a starting dose of 30 mg daily, whereas ophthalmopathy patients were given high-dose intravenous methylprednisolone. Libraries were constructed in a second round of multiplex PCR, after which size selection and purification were performed. Paired-end sequencing of the libraries was performed with 100 bp reads on an Illumina HiSeq2000. Raw data were processed with SOAPnuke, discarding reads with adapters, uncalled bases, mean Phred below 15, or no exact constant-primer or identifier match. High-quality paired reads were merged using COPE v1.2.5, and each unique nucleotide sequence was defined as a clonotype. MiTCR v1.1 was used to align clonotypes to the IMGT TRBV, TRBD and TRBJ reference segments. Only V-J combinations with frequency above 0.0001, covering approximately 99% of repertoires, were analysed. The TCS score was defined as the ratio of F50 (clonal expansion) to E x V (chaos), calculated using BLOSUM62-based TCRdist between CDR3 peptides within each V-J. Welch's t-statistics and random forest reduced several hundred V-J features to 10 to 15, which were used in a naive Bayes classifier (R e1071). Sample size was not statistically predetermined, and investigators were not blinded to group allocation. The paper describes TCR Vbeta CDR3 sequencing of 140 or so peripheral blood samples, made up of 43 ophthalmopathy patients, 70 to 75 hyperthyroidism patients and some 17 progressor patients.

The chain is encoded by TRBV5-5 joined to TRBJ2-5; 8 middle bases align to TRBD2. The sequence came from a woman under 40 with Graves disease. Donor details come from another sample of the same person, matched by shared clones. The sequenced sample was peripheral blood mononuclear cells (PBMCs), obtained at new diagnosis, from a patient treated with antithyroid drugs. CDR3 loop: CASSSLSLAEQETQYF. The sequence in DNA is TGTGCCAGCAGCTCTTTATCACTAGCGGAACAAGAGACCCAGTACTTC.